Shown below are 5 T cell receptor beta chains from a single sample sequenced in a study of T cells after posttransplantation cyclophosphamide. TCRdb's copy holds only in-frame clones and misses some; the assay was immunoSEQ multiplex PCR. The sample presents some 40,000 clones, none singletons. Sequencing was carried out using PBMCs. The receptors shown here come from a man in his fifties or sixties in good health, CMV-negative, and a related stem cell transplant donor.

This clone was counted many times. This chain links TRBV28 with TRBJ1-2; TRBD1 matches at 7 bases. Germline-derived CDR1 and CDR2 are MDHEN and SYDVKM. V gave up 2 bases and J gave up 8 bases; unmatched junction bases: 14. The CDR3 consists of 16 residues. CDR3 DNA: TGTGCCAGCAGTTTACACGGTCTACAGGGGCAGGGCGGCTACACCTTC. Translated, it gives CASSLHGLQGQGGYTF.

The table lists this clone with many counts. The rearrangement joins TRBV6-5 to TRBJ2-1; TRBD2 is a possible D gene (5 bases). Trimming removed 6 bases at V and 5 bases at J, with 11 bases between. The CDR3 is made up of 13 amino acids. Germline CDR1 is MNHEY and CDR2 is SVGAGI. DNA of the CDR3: TGTGCCAGCAGGGGAGAACCCAACAATGAGCAGTTCTTC. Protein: CASRGEPNNEQFF.

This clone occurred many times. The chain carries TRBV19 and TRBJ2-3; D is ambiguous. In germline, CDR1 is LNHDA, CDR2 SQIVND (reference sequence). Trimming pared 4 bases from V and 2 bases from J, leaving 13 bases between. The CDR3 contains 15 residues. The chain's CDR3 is CASSKRVPDTDTQYF. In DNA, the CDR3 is TGTGCCAGTAGTAAACGGGTACCTGACACAGATACGCAGTATTTT.

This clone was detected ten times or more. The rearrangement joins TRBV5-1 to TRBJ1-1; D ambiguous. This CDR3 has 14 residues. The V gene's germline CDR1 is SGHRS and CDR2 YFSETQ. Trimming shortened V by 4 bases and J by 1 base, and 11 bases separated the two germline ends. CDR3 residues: CASSAGIQNTEAFF. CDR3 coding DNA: TGCGCCAGCAGCGCGGGGATCCAGAACACTGAAGCTTTCTTT. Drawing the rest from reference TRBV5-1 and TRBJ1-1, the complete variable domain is KAGVTQTPRYLIKTRGQQVTLSCSPISGHRSVSWYQQTPGQGLQFLFEYFSETQRNKGNFPGRFSGRQFSNSRSEMNVSTLELGDSALYLCASSAGIQNTEAFFGQGTRLTVV.

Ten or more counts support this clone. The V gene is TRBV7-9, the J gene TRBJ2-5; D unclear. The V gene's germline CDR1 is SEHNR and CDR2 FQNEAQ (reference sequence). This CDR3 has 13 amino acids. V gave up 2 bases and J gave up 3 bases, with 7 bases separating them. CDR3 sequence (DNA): TGTGCCAGCAGCTTATTACAGAAAGAGACCCAGTACTTC. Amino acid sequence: CASSLLQKETQYF.